Listed here are 29 T cell receptor beta chains from one sample, sequenced in a study of T-cell reconstitution after alpha-beta-depleted transplantation in children. Unique molecular identifiers were used to barcode this TCRbeta library. TCRdb reanalysed the PCR reads using MiXCR and keeps one entry per CDR3 protein. Among approximately 490,000 distinct CDR3 sequences listed, 9.5% to 15% were seen once. Source: PBMCs from the stem cell graft donor, taken from the stem cell graft. All receptors derive from a human donor who donated a stem cell graft to a child with combined immunodeficiency.

This chain uses TRBV5-1 with TRBJ2-4; D perhaps matches TRBD2 (5 bases). Trimming shortened V by 0 bases and J by 2 bases, and 12 bases separated the two germline ends. Germline V lookup: CDR1 SGHRS, CDR2 YFSETQ. The CDR3 loop spans 16 amino acids. The CDR3 sequence: CASSLDGEWTKNIQYF. In DNA form, the CDR3 reads TGCGCCAGCAGCTTGGACGGGGAATGGACCAAAAACATTCAGTACTTC.

The rearrangement uses TRBV7-2 and TRBJ2-2, with 8 bases that match TRBD1. The germline V gene encodes CDR1 SGHTA and CDR2 FQGNSA. This CDR3 spans 15 amino acids. The V gene end was trimmed by 1 base and the J gene end by 6 bases; junction bases not matched to a gene: 4. Here the CDR3 reads CASSLGTGRSGELFF. DNA for the CDR3: TGTGCCAGCAGCTTAGGGACAGGGCGCTCCGGGGAGCTGTTTTTT.

This clonotype was seen at least ten times. The chain employs TRBV28 and TRBJ1-2, with a possible D match to TRBD1 (6 bases). The CDR3 contains 18 residues. Germline values: CDR1 MDHEN, CDR2 SYDVKM. Trimming shortened V by 5 bases and J by 2 bases, and 24 bases separated the two germline ends. This CDR3 is CASSTLIVRYGGNYGYTF. The DNA of the CDR3 is TGTGCCAGCAGTACCCTTATCGTCCGGTACGGGGGCAACTATGGCTACACCTTC.

The sample holds many counts of this clonotype. The chain joins TRBV6-6 to TRBJ2-1; tentatively, D is TRBD2 (6 bases). The CDR3 contains 15 residues. The V gene's germline CDR1 is MNHNY and CDR2 SVGAGI (reference sequence). V gave up 6 bases and J gave up 0 bases, with 12 bases separating them. CDR3 sequence reads: CASSNAGSSYNEQFF. The CDR3 DNA follows: TGTGCCAGCAGCAACGCCGGGAGCTCCTACAATGAGCAGTTCTTC.

This clonotype was picked up a small number of times. At one of its ends the junction is not consistent with the germline gene, which may arise from a read error. V usage is TRBV12-3 or TRBV12-4 and J usage is TRBJ2-5; TRBD2 aligns across 9 bases. The CDR3 totals 19 residues. The DNA for the CDR3 is TGTACCAGCAGTCATGTCCGTTGGTGGCTAGCGGGACCGGGAGAGACCCAGTACTTC. This encodes CTSSHVRWWLAGPGETQYF.

This clonotype has a handful of counts. The V gene is TRBV7-9, the J gene TRBJ1-4; no definite D call. This CDR3 is built from 16 residues. Germline V gene sequence: CDR1 SEHNR, CDR2 FQNEAQ (reference sequence). V dropped 4 bases and J dropped 8 bases, with 20 bases sitting between them. The CDR3 loop is CASSSPPRGLEEKLFF. The CDR3 region has the DNA TGTGCCAGCAGCTCCCCCCCGCGGGGTTTAGAGGAAAAACTGTTTTTT.

This rearrangement joins TRBV5-1 to TRBJ2-7, with D unresolved. The CDR3 runs to 13 residues. Germline V gene data show CDR1 as SGHRS and CDR2 as YFSETQ. The V end lost 0 bases, the J end lost 6 bases, and 10 bases lay between the germline ends. As DNA, the CDR3 is TGCGCCAGCAGCTTGGAGACGAAGAGCGAGCAGTACTTC. Translating it yields CASSLETKSEQYF.

This clonotype was recorded a few times. V is TRBV7-2 and J is TRBJ2-5; D may be TRBD1 (5 bases). This CDR3 spans 16 amino acids. Trimming took off 5 bases at V and 2 bases at J, with 18 bases between the two ends. Per germline, CDR1 SGHTA and CDR2 FQGNSA. The CDR3 is CASSHAPGNQQETQYF. As DNA, the CDR3 is TGTGCCAGCAGCCACGCCCCAGGGAACCAGCAAGAGACCCAGTACTTC.

This clonotype has at least ten counts. The genes are TRBV10-3 and TRBJ2-5; 10 nucleotides align to TRBD1. J gave up 4 bases and V 0 bases, and 2 bases lay outside the gene matches. This CDR3 is 15 amino acids long. Germline lookup yields CDR1 ENHRY and CDR2 SYGVKD. CDR3 residues: CAISESGQGRETQYF. The CDR3 DNA is TGTGCCATCAGTGAGTCGGGACAGGGGAGAGAGACCCAGTACTTC.

There are a few counts of this clonotype. The chain carries TRBV4-3 and TRBJ2-7; D tentatively reads TRBD1 or TRBD2 (5 bases each). This CDR3 contains 15 residues. V gave up 0 bases and J gave up 3 bases, with 12 bases separating them. The germline V gene encodes CDR1 LGHNA and CDR2 YSLEER. The CDR3 here is CASSQDVGTHYEQYF. CDR3 bases: TGCGCCAGCAGCCAAGATGTCGGGACCCACTACGAGCAGTACTTC.

The V gene is TRBV7-9, the J gene TRBJ2-7, with 10 nucleotides matching TRBD2. Trimming at V came to 5 bases and at J to 5 bases, leaving 9 bases not matched to a gene. CDR1 is SEHNR, CDR2 FQNEAQ, per germline (reference sequence). The CDR3 contains 15 residues. In DNA form, the CDR3 reads TGTGCCAGCAGCCTGTTCCTAGCGGGAGCCCACGAGCAGTACTTC. This gives the protein CASSLFLAGAHEQYF. The full variable domain, its missing parts supplied by reference TRBV7-9 and TRBJ2-7, is DTGVSQNPRHKITKRGQNVTFRCDPISEHNRLYWYRQTLGQGPEFLTYFQNEAQLEKSRLLSDRFSAERPKGSFSTLEIQRTEQGDSAMYLCASSLFLAGAHEQYFGPGTRLTVT.

This clonotype appeared many times. The chain couples TRBV14 to TRBJ2-1; D gene uncertain. V was trimmed by 0 bases and J by 11 bases, leaving 14 bases between them. Germline V gene lookup returns CDR1 SGHDN and CDR2 FVKESK. There are 14 residues in the CDR3. For the CDR3, the DNA is TGTGCCAGCAGCCAAGAGACACGGGTTGGGAAGCAGTTCTTC. Residues: CASSQETRVGKQFF. Full variable domain (remainder filled in from reference TRBV14 and TRBJ2-1): EAGVTQFPSHSVIEKGQTVTLRCDPISGHDNLYWYRRVMGKEIKFLLHFVKESKQDESGMPNNRFLAERTGGTYSTLKVQPAELEDSGVYFCASSQETRVGKQFFGPGTRLTVL.

The chain uses TRBV10-3 and TRBJ1-2; D gene uncertain. Looked up from germline, CDR1 is ENHRY and CDR2 is SYGVKD. V was cut by 0 bases and J by 5 bases, with 19 bases left in between. The CDR3 length is 17 residues. CDR3 region: CAISESAVRWAFYGYTF. The CDR3 region has the DNA TGTGCCATCAGTGAGTCCGCAGTGAGATGGGCATTTTATGGCTACACCTTC.

This chain joins TRBV6-1 and TRBJ2-5, with D unresolved. The germline V and J ends were trimmed by 6 bases and 2 bases, with 16 bases remaining between them. From germline, CDR1 is MNHNS and CDR2 SASEGT. The CDR3 covers 15 residues. The CDR3 DNA is TGTGCCAGCAGACCCCTGGGTGGTTCTCAAGAGACCCAGTACTTC. Translated: CASRPLGGSQETQYF.

This clonotype was found a few times. The rearrangement links TRBV5-5 to TRBJ2-2; possibly TRBD2 for D (5 bases). V dropped 0 bases and J dropped 5 bases, with 11 bases sitting between them. The CDR3 covers 15 residues. The germline gives CDR1 SGHKS, CDR2 YYEKEE (reference sequence). CDR3 protein: CASSLAGTGTGELFF. CDR3 coding DNA: TGTGCCAGCAGCTTGGCTGGTACGGGGACCGGGGAGCTGTTTTTT.

The table lists this clonotype with many counts. CDR3 residues: CASSFRGSGSYEQYF. As DNA, the CDR3 is TGTGCCAGCAGTTTTCGGGGTAGCGGCTCCTACGAGCAGTACTTC. The V gene is TRBV6-2 or TRBV6-3, the J gene TRBJ2-7; weak D call: TRBD2 (6 bases). Trimming cost V 4 bases and J 0 bases, with 13 bases left between them. This CDR3 is 15 amino acids long. Germline V CDR1 and CDR2: MNHEY, SVGEGT.

Ten or more counts support this clonotype. This rearrangement joins TRBV12-3 or TRBV12-4 to TRBJ1-2; maybe TRBD1 (6 bases). Trimming pared 3 bases from V and 4 bases from J, leaving 9 bases between. The CDR3 has 13 amino acids. Written as DNA, the CDR3 is TGTGCCAGCAGTTTGGGGGGCGGCTATGGCTACACCTTC. Amino acid sequence: CASSLGGGYGYTF.

On this clonotype: The junction does not match germline at one end; this may be a read error. The rearrangement links TRBV27 to TRBJ1-6; 7 positions agree with TRBD1. CDR1 is MNHEY, CDR2 SMNVEV, per germline (reference sequence). The CDR3 is 14 residues long. The CDR3 reads CASTANRGHSLLHF. In nucleotides, the CDR3 is TGTGCCAGCACGGCCAACAGGGGCCATTCACTCCTCCACTTT.

Note on this clonotype: A much larger clone differs by one base, so this may be a read error. The V and J genes are TRBV29-1 and TRBJ2-7, with D unclear. This CDR3 spans 10 amino acids. V lost 8 bases and J 1 base, leaving 6 bases between the germline ends. Germline V gene sequence: CDR1 SQVTM, CDR2 ANQGSEA. CDR3 loop: CSSQSYEQYF. In DNA form, the CDR3 reads TGCAGCTCTCAATCCTACGAGCAGTACTTC.

V is TRBV5-1 and J is TRBJ2-2; 11 bases are shared with TRBD1. V lost 3 bases to trimming and J lost 7 bases; unmatched junction nucleotides: 8. The germline gives CDR1 SGHRS, CDR2 YFSETQ. The CDR3 length is 16 residues. The CDR3, as DNA: TGCGCCAGCAGCTCCACCGGGACAGGGGGGAGCGGGGAGCTGTTTTTT. Its translation: CASSSTGTGGSGELFF.

J is TRBJ1-2 and V is TRBV4-3; D is unresolved. V lost 1 base to trimming and J lost 4 bases, with 13 bases between them. Germline CDR1 and CDR2: LGHNA and YSLEER. This CDR3 spans 15 amino acids. The CDR3 DNA reads TGCGCCAGCAGCCAAGGGGCGGATAATCTCTATGGCTACACCTTC. Its translation: CASSQGADNLYGYTF.

The chain couples TRBV7-2 to TRBJ2-7; 9 nucleotides match TRBD2. V shed 1 base and J 6 bases; nucleotides not matched to a gene: 13. This CDR3 contains 17 residues. Germline CDR1 is SGHTA and CDR2 is FQGNSA. The CDR3 loop is CASSLGPRASGRFEQYF. DNA of the CDR3: TGTGCCAGCAGCTTAGGCCCGAGGGCGAGCGGGAGGTTCGAGCAGTACTTC.

This clonotype was detected a few times. The chain couples TRBV5-1 to TRBJ2-2; D not certain. The germline CDR1 and CDR2 sequences are SGHRS and YFSETQ. With 0 bases removed from V and 2 bases from J, the gap between germline ends came to 8 bases. CDR3 length: 15 amino acids. Here the CDR3 reads CASSLAAENTGELFF. The CDR3 nucleotides read TGCGCCAGCAGCTTGGCTGCTGAAAACACCGGGGAGCTGTTTTTT.

In its sample, this clonotype was seen many times. V and J are TRBV5-1 and TRBJ2-7; D unresolved. Per germline, CDR1 SGHRS and CDR2 YFSETQ. V lost 4 bases, J lost 1 base, and 12 bases lay in between. The CDR3 sequence is 14 residues long. CDR3 sequence: CASSQATGSYEQYF. The CDR3 DNA is TGCGCCAGCAGCCAAGCGACCGGATCCTACGAGCAGTACTTC.

V is TRBV6-2 or TRBV6-3 and J is TRBJ2-5; maybe TRBD1 (6 bases). The germline CDR1 and CDR2 sequences are MNHEY and SVGEGT. The CDR3 spans 13 residues. V gave up 5 bases and J gave up 3 bases, with 10 bases separating them. The CDR3 protein is CASSHRTEETQYF. The DNA of the CDR3 is TGTGCCAGCAGTCATCGGACAGAAGAGACCCAGTACTTC.

This clonotype was picked up a small number of times. The rearrangement links TRBV4-2 to TRBJ2-1; the D call may be TRBD1 or TRBD2 (6 bases each). The CDR3 has 17 residues. The ends were cut back, 4 bases at V and 9 bases at J, with 25 bases in the middle. The germline CDR1 and CDR2 sequences are LGHNA and YNFKEQ. CDR3 nucleotide sequence: TGTGCCAGCAGCCCTCAATCCCACAGGGACTCCGGGGGTGAGCAGTTCTTC. Residues: CASSPQSHRDSGGEQFF.

The rearrangement links TRBV20-1 to TRBJ1-1; unclear D gene. The V end was cut by 3 bases, the J end by 2 bases, with 16 bases between. This CDR3 comprises 15 residues. The germline CDR1 and CDR2 sequences are DFQATT and SNEGSKA (reference sequence). CDR3 region: CSASSRPYLNTEAFF. The DNA of the CDR3 is TGCAGTGCTAGCTCACGACCCTACCTTAACACTGAAGCTTTCTTT.

Many counts were recorded for this clonotype. The CDR3 nucleotides are TGCAGTGCTAGGGACAGAGGGACTAGCTGGAAGTACGAGCAGTACTTC. It codes for CSARDRGTSWKYEQYF. This chain connects TRBV20-1 to TRBJ2-7; TRBD2 agrees at 9 bases. CDR1 and CDR2 (germline): DFQATT, SNEGSKA (reference sequence). After removal of 3 bases from V and 4 bases from J, the junction contained 13 bases not matched to a gene. The CDR3 contains 16 residues.

This clonotype has only a few counts. The chain has TRBV29-1 and TRBJ2-7; D is tentatively TRBD1 or TRBD2 (5 bases each). Germline V gives CDR1 SQVTM, CDR2 ANQGSEA. The V end was cut by 2 bases, the J end by 6 bases, with 11 bases between. This CDR3 comprises 12 residues. The CDR3 sequence: CSVEQGTGEQYF. Written as DNA, the CDR3 is TGCAGCGTTGAACAAGGGACGGGCGAGCAGTACTTC.